What follows describes a single T cell receptor beta chain. These data originate in a study of cytomegalovirus exposure and HLA in healthy donors. Between the trimmed V and J ends, which lost 4 bases and 4 bases, there was a span of 11 bases. The CDR3 consists of 14 residues. Germline CDR1 and CDR2: ENHRY and SYGVKD. In the PCR, 60 Vbeta and 13 Jbeta primers were used. TCRdb's table, derived via immunoSEQ multiplex PCR, lists solely in-frame clones and lacks some. In the table there are about 100,000 clones, roughly 80% of which are singletons. The V gene is TRBV10-3, the J gene TRBJ2-1; no reliable D call. The sequencing sample was made of PBMCs. The sequence was obtained from a man in his forties in good health and CMV-seropositive. The CDR3 loop is CAISGQSEYNEQFF. The CDR3 coding sequence is TGTGCCATCAGTGGGCAGAGCGAATACAATGAGCAGTTCTTC.